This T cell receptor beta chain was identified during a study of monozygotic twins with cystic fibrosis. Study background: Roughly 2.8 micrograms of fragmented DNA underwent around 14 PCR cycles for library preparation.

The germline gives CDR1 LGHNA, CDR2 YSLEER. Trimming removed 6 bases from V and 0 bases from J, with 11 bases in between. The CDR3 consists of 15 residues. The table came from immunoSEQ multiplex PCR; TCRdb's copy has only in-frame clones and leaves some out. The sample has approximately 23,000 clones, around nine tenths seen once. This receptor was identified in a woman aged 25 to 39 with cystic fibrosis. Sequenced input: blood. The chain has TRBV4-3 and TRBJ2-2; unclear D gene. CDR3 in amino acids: CASSIGPTNTGELFF. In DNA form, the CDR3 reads TGCGCCAGCAGTATAGGGCCTACGAACACCGGGGAGCTGTTTTTT.